What follows describes a single T cell receptor (beta chain). Per the germline V gene, CDR1 is KGHSH and CDR2 is LQKENI. V was clipped by 6 bases and J by 1 base, with 20 bases between them. The CDR3 runs to 17 residues. In the authors' methods: Counts of nucleated cells, estimated from reference gene primer amplification, were obtained. Assay used: immunoSEQ multiplex PCR; TCRdb lists only in-frame clones, some missing. V, J and clone size are those of that table, while D and trimming were read from the DNA. The sample consists of approximately 180,000 clones, approximately 83% of them appearing once. The data were obtained in a study of blood T cell repertoires in COVID-19. Study overall: Samples representing acute and convalescent COVID-19 were sourced from the United States, Italy and Spain. From T cells, B-cell-depleted T cells, or PBMCs came the material, which was cDNA or gDNA.

The sequenced material came from peripheral blood. This chain uses TRBV18 with TRBJ2-3; D may be TRBD2 (6 bases). The receptor's source is a man between 60 and 70 years old with acute or convalescent COVID-19. Written as DNA, the CDR3 is TGTGCCAGCTCGCCCCCTACCCGCGGGATGGGCACAGATACGCAGTATTTT. Its protein is CASSPPTRGMGTDTQYF.